Following are 18 T cell receptor beta chains from one sample sequenced in a study of T cell changes during pregnancy in multiple sclerosis. Here immunoSEQ multiplex PCR was the method, and the copy in TCRdb shows in-frame clones only, minus some. The sample has approximately 99,000 clones; 90% are singletons. The sample was peripheral blood, taken in the second trimester of pregnancy. The receptor source for this set is a female donor in good health, enrolled as a control in a pregnancy study.

This chain links TRBV5-1 with TRBJ2-6, with 9 bases matching TRBD1. Germline V gene sequence: CDR1 SGHRS, CDR2 YFSETQ. Germline trimming cut 7 bases from V and 0 bases from J; bases unmatched to any gene: 8. CDR3 length equals 17 residues. The CDR3 protein is CASATGTGPSGANVLTF. In nucleotides, the CDR3 is TGCGCCAGCGCTACCGGGACAGGGCCCTCTGGGGCCAACGTCCTGACTTTC.

The chain links TRBV19 to TRBJ1-2; D is unclear. The V end lost 2 bases, the J end lost 8 bases, and 9 bases lay between the germline ends. Germline values: CDR1 LNHDA, CDR2 SQIVND (reference sequence). The CDR3 is made up of 12 amino acids. The DNA of the CDR3 is TGTGCCAGTAGTATATACGCAGGAGGCTACACCTTC. This translates into CASSIYAGGYTF.

This chain joins TRBV28 and TRBJ2-2; a possible D gene is TRBD1 (5 bases). Germline V gives CDR1 MDHEN, CDR2 SYDVKM. V was shortened by 5 bases and J by 1 base, with 11 bases between the two germline ends. The CDR3 runs to 15 residues. The CDR3 sequence: CASSLGHVNTGELFF. The CDR3 nucleotides read TGTGCCAGCAGTCTCGGACACGTGAACACCGGGGAGCTGTTTTTT.

This chain links TRBV4-2 with TRBJ2-1; 8 bases agree with TRBD2. J gave up 2 bases and V 0 bases, and 6 bases lay outside the gene matches. CDR1 and CDR2 (germline): LGHNA, YNFKEQ. The CDR3 has 17 amino acids. The DNA for the CDR3 is TGTGCCAGCAGCCAAGATTCACTAGCGGCCCCCTACAATGAGCAGTTCTTC. Translation gives CASSQDSLAAPYNEQFF.

This sequence joins TRBV6-5 and TRBJ1-5; 10 positions match TRBD1. This CDR3 has 14 amino acids. CDR1 and CDR2 (germline): MNHEY, SVGAGI. The trim removed 6 bases at V and 10 bases at J, leaving 9 bases unmatched. The CDR3 is CASRARRDRGPQHF. CDR3 DNA: TGTGCCAGCAGGGCCCGCCGGGACAGGGGTCCCCAGCATTTT.

The V and J genes are TRBV6-5 and TRBJ1-3; 11 bases match TRBD1. The CDR3 has 15 residues. Unmatched junction bases numbered 2, after V lost 3 bases and J lost 4 bases. The germline CDR1 and CDR2 sequences are MNHEY and SVGAGI. The CDR3 DNA is TGTGCCAGCAGTTATCGGACAGGGGGCGGAAACACCATATATTTT. Protein product: CASSYRTGGGNTIYF.

The V gene is TRBV7-8, the J gene TRBJ1-4; possible D gene TRBD1, 5 bases. The ends were cut back, 5 bases at V and 8 bases at J, with 18 bases in the middle. This CDR3 is 15 amino acids long. Per the germline V gene, CDR1 is SGHVS and CDR2 is FQNEAQ. The CDR3 loop reads CASSPRGGEGEKLFF. In DNA, the CDR3 is TGTGCCAGCAGCCCCCGCGGAGGGGAAGGGGAAAAACTGTTTTTT.

CDR3 DNA: TGTGCCAGCAGACGGACAGGGGGGCAAGAGACCCAGTACTTC. Amino acids: CASRRTGGQETQYF. The rearrangement links TRBV6-5 to TRBJ2-5; 10 bases agree with TRBD1. Per germline, CDR1 MNHEY and CDR2 SVGAGI. The CDR3 covers 14 residues. J was trimmed by 2 bases and V by 6 bases; bases with no gene match: 3.

CDR3 residues: CASSLVGGSYEQYF. DNA of the CDR3: TGTGCCAGCAGCTTAGTAGGGGGTTCCTACGAGCAGTACTTC. The rearrangement uses TRBV7-9 and TRBJ2-7; possible D gene TRBD1, 6 bases. Trimming pared 1 base from V and 1 base from J, leaving 8 bases between. CDR1 is SEHNR and CDR2 is FQNEAQ in the germline V gene (reference sequence). This CDR3 comprises 14 residues. The variable domain in full, completed from reference TRBV7-9 and TRBJ2-7, reads DTGVSQNPRHKITKRGQNVTFRCDPISEHNRLYWYRQTLGQGPEFLTYFQNEAQLEKSRLLSDRFSAERPKGSFSTLEIQRTEQGDSAMYLCASSLVGGSYEQYFGPGTRLTVT.

This clone was recorded only once. The chain combines TRBV28 with TRBJ1-1; 11 nucleotides agree with TRBD1. J was trimmed by 11 bases and V by 5 bases; bases with no gene match: 10. Germline V CDR1 and CDR2: MDHEN, SYDVKM. This CDR3 has 14 residues. The CDR3, as DNA: TGTGCCAGCAGTCCAGGGACAGGGGGTTTTGACGCTTTCTTT. It yields the protein CASSPGTGGFDAFF.

This chain links TRBV28 with TRBJ2-5, with 7 positions matching TRBD2. The V segment lost 7 bases and the J segment 5 bases; nucleotides outside the gene matches: 7. Germline assignment: CDR1 MDHEN and CDR2 SYDVKM. The CDR3 has 13 amino acids. The DNA for the CDR3 is TGTGCCAGCAAGGGAGGGTCGTGGGAGACCCAGTACTTC. Translating it yields CASKGGSWETQYF.

The rearrangement uses TRBV9 and TRBJ1-1; 8 positions agree with TRBD1. Germline V gene sequence: CDR1 SGDLS, CDR2 YYNGEE. Unmatched junction bases numbered 11, after V lost 0 bases and J lost 1 base. This CDR3 has 18 residues. The CDR3: CASSVDVDRALPNTEAFF. DNA for the CDR3: TGTGCCAGCAGCGTAGATGTGGACAGGGCCCTCCCGAACACTGAAGCTTTCTTT.

The chain is built from TRBV5-8 and TRBJ2-3, with 9 bases identical to TRBD2. Germline trimming cut 3 bases from V and 3 bases from J; bases unmatched to any gene: 8. The CDR3 has 16 amino acids. The germline gives CDR1 SGHTS, CDR2 YDEGEE. The CDR3 here is CASSWVAGVPTDTQYF. The CDR3 coding sequence is TGTGCCAGCAGCTGGGTAGCGGGAGTCCCTACAGATACGCAGTATTTT.

The CDR3 nucleotides are TGTGCCAGCAGACCCCCTGGGGCGGGGGGCGGTGAGCAGTTCTTC. Its translation is CASRPPGAGGGEQFF. This chain connects TRBV7-2 to TRBJ2-1, with 8 nucleotides matching TRBD2. CDR3 length equals 15 residues. Trimming removed 6 bases from V and 9 bases from J; junction bases left unmatched: 13. The germline gives CDR1 SGHTA, CDR2 FQGNSA.

V and J are TRBV5-4 and TRBJ1-1; a possible D gene is TRBD1 (5 bases). CDR1 is SGHNT, CDR2 YYREEE, per germline (reference sequence). The CDR3 has 14 amino acids. Trimming left V 4 bases short and J 5 bases short, with 15 bases between. For the CDR3, the DNA is TGTGCCAGCAGCGCAGGGCCTTTGGGGACTGAAGCTTTCTTT. Its translation is CASSAGPLGTEAFF.

The gene calls are TRBV7-2 and TRBJ2-3; 8 nucleotides agree with TRBD1. The V segment lost 5 bases and the J segment 6 bases; nucleotides outside the gene matches: 7. The CDR3 is 14 residues long. Germline CDR1 reads SGHTA; CDR2 reads FQGNSA. The CDR3 sequence: CASSTGQGPDTQYF. In DNA form, the CDR3 reads TGTGCCAGCAGCACCGGACAGGGACCCGATACGCAGTATTTT.

The chain recombines TRBV6-5 with TRBJ1-6; 7 positions match TRBD1. The CDR3 is 15 amino acids. The germline V gene encodes CDR1 MNHEY and CDR2 SVGAGI. Trimming cost V 6 bases and J 7 bases; bases outside gene matches: 9. Here the CDR3 reads CASSWGQKANSPLHF. The CDR3 coding sequence is TGTGCCAGCAGCTGGGGACAGAAGGCAAATTCACCCCTCCACTTT.

The V and J genes are TRBV7-9 and TRBJ1-1; a possible D gene is TRBD1 (6 bases). Trimming shortened V by 2 bases and J by 0 bases, and 16 bases separated the two germline ends. The CDR3 spans 17 residues. The germline CDR1 and CDR2 sequences are SEHNR and FQNEAQ (reference sequence). The CDR3 DNA follows: TGTGCCAGCAGCTTATGGGGCCTGGGGGCGCTGAACACTGAAGCTTTCTTT. Its translation is CASSLWGLGALNTEAFF.